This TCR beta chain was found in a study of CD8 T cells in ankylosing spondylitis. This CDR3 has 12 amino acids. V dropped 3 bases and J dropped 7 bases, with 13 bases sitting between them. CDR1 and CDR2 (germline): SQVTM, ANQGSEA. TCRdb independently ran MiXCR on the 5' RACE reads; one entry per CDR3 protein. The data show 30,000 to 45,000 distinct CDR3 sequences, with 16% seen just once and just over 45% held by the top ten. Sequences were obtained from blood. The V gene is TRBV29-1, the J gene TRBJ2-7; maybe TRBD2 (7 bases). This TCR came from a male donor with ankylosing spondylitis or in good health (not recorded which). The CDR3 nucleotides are TGCAGCGTTGAGGGGGGGGCGAGGGAGCAGTACTTC. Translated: CSVEGGAREQYF.